This record covers a single T cell receptor beta chain. The target antigen is unknown. V was clipped by 6 bases and J by 1 base, with 18 bases between them. CDR1 and CDR2 from the germline V gene are SQVTM and ANQGSEA. This CDR3 is built from 15 residues. Primers: 60 Vbeta forward and 13 Jbeta reverse. The assay was immunoSEQ multiplex PCR, and TCRdb's table has in-frame clones only and misses some. The sample lists around 230,000 clones; about 85% were seen once. This sample is part of a study of cytomegalovirus exposure and HLA in healthy donors. General study findings and limits: Most subjects' HLA-A and HLA-B alleles were reportedly predicted from TCR beta sequences. In an earlier analysis, in 587 donors, most V segments appeared productive either ~90% or ~30% of the time. CMV antigen specificity of three CMV-associated chains was confirmed in vitro. An Asian-associated ancestry cluster reportedly showed fewer N-insertions than the approximately 600-donor mean in a later analysis.

The chain employs TRBV29-1 and TRBJ1-2, with a tentative D call TRBD1 (5 bases). This sequence originates from a girl aged 2-10 years in good health and CMV-seronegative. The sequenced sample consisted of PBMCs. CDR3 coding DNA: TGCAGCGTCGATGGGGGGATCGGGATTAACTATGGCTACACCTTC. It translates to CSVDGGIGINYGYTF.